These 15 T cell receptor beta chains came from one sample sequenced in a study of a mutant IDH1 vaccine in newly diagnosed glioma. The time point was: baseline, week 1 (first vaccination visit). Treatment: pre-vaccination baseline after standard-of-care therapy. Sequencing used immunoSEQ multiplex PCR; TCRdb keeps in-frame clones, though not all of them. The table shows some 23,000 clones, with 93% occurring only once. The source was PBMCs, collected from a glioma patient treated with radiotherapy, temozolomide or both. The source is a man aged 40-49 years with glioma.

V is TRBV28 and J is TRBJ1-1, with D perhaps TRBD1 (6 bases). CDR3 length equals 14 residues. CDR1 and CDR2 from the germline V gene are MDHEN and SYDVKM. Between the trimmed V and J ends, which lost 5 bases and 0 bases, there was a span of 10 bases. The CDR3 loop reads CASSRGGMNTEAFF. CDR3 nucleotides: TGTGCCAGCAGTAGAGGGGGGATGAACACTGAAGCTTTCTTT.

This clone was recorded only once. The CDR3 loop reads CASSATGRYYNEQFF. CDR3 DNA sequence: TGTGCCAGCAGCGCGACAGGCAGGTACTACAATGAGCAGTTCTTC. This chain connects TRBV9 to TRBJ2-1; possibly TRBD1 for D (6 bases). Trimming cost V 3 bases and J 3 bases, with 13 bases left between them. CDR3 length: 15 amino acids. The V gene's germline CDR1 is SGDLS and CDR2 YYNGEE. Drawing the rest from reference TRBV9 and TRBJ2-1, the complete variable domain is DSGVTQTPKHLITATGQRVTLRCSPRSGDLSVYWYQQSLDQGLQFLIQYYNGEERAKGNILERFSAQQFPDLHSELNLSSLELGDSALYFCASSATGRYYNEQFFGPGTRLTVL.

The chain carries TRBV18 and TRBJ2-7; unclear D gene. This CDR3 spans 14 amino acids. V lost 4 bases to trimming and J lost 6 bases, with 16 bases between them. Germline V gives CDR1 KGHSH, CDR2 LQKENI. The CDR3 region has the DNA TGTGCCAGCTCACTGGGGTTAATTGGTTCCGAGCAGTACTTC. Translation: CASSLGLIGSEQYF.

This clone was observed a handful of times. The chain carries TRBV2 and TRBJ1-5; D perhaps matches TRBD1 (6 bases). Germline V lookup: CDR1 SNHLY, CDR2 FYNNEI. With 4 bases removed from V and 5 bases from J, the gap between germline ends came to 15 bases. CDR3 length equals 15 residues. CDR3 sequence (DNA): TGTGCCAGCAGTGTGTTTGGTACAGGGCATCAGCCCCAGCATTTT. Protein sequence: CASSVFGTGHQPQHF.

The chain links TRBV7-9 to TRBJ1-2; no definite D call. Germline CDR1 reads SEHNR; CDR2 reads FQNEAQ (reference sequence). The V end was cut by 0 bases, the J end by 1 base, with 6 bases between. The CDR3 length is 14 residues. The CDR3 is CASSLAGSNYGYTF. CDR3 DNA: TGTGCCAGCAGCTTAGCTGGCAGTAACTATGGCTACACCTTC.

This rearrangement joins TRBV5-4 to TRBJ2-7; 7 nucleotides agree with TRBD2. Losses at the gene ends were 0 bases for V and 5 bases for J; bases not matched to a gene: 5. This CDR3 comprises 14 residues. The germline V gene encodes CDR1 SGHNT and CDR2 YYREEE (reference sequence). The DNA of the CDR3 is TGTGCCAGCAGCTTGGCTGAGGCGGGGGACGAGCAGTACTTC. Its translation is CASSLAEAGDEQYF. Together with reference TRBV5-4 and TRBJ2-7, the CDR3 gives the full variable domain: ETGVTQSPTHLIKTRGQQVTLRCSSQSGHNTVSWYQQALGQGPQFIFQYYREEENGRGNFPPRFSGLQFPNYSSELNVNALELDDSALYLCASSLAEAGDEQYFGPGTRLTVT.

V is TRBV5-4 and J is TRBJ2-2; TRBD2 matches 9 bases. From germline, CDR1 is SGHNT and CDR2 YYREEE (reference sequence). Losses at the gene ends were 4 bases for V and 3 bases for J; bases not matched to a gene: 13. This CDR3 comprises 18 residues. The CDR3 DNA sequence: TGTGCCAGCAGCCTGGGACTAGCACTCCTTGAGGACACCGGGGAGCTGTTTTTT. It is translated as CASSLGLALLEDTGELFF.

The genes are TRBV5-4 and TRBJ2-2, with TRBD2 matching 9 bases. This CDR3 is 18 amino acids long. The J segment lost 3 bases and the V segment lost 4 bases, leaving 13 bases of the junction unmatched. Germline V gene sequence: CDR1 SGHNT, CDR2 YYREEE (reference sequence). CDR3 amino acids: CASSPAASSGTYTGELFF. CDR3 bases: TGTGCCAGCAGCCCTGCCGCCTCTAGCGGGACCTACACCGGGGAGCTGTTTTTT.

The chain carries TRBV12-5 and TRBJ2-5; 9 bases are a match to TRBD2. From germline, CDR1 is LGHNT and CDR2 FRNRAP. The CDR3 sequence is 15 residues long. V was pared by 5 bases and J by 5 bases, with 9 bases of the junction left unmatched. As DNA, the CDR3 is TGTGCTAGTGGTCGATTAGCGGGAGTGTGGGAGACCCAGTACTTC. This translates into CASGRLAGVWETQYF.

The chain carries TRBV10-3 and TRBJ1-1; D unresolved. The CDR3 spans 16 residues. Germline-derived CDR1 and CDR2 are ENHRY and SYGVKD. The V gene lost 8 bases and the J gene lost 2 bases, with 21 bases spanning the gap. CDR3 nucleotides: TGTGCCATCGGTCCCGGGCCAAAAGGAACAAACACTGAAGCTTTCTTT. It is translated as CAIGPGPKGTNTEAFF.

V and J are TRBV7-9 and TRBJ1-1, with 8 bases matching TRBD1. There are 15 residues in the CDR3. Trimming removed 6 bases from V and 1 base from J; junction bases left unmatched: 7. Germline values: CDR1 SEHNR, CDR2 FQNEAQ (reference sequence). CDR3 loop: CASRPTGTGNTEAFF. DNA for the CDR3: TGTGCCAGCAGGCCGACCGGGACAGGGAACACTGAAGCTTTCTTT.

V usage is TRBV5-1 and J usage is TRBJ2-1; D is unresolved. Trimming pared 4 bases from V and 9 bases from J, leaving 14 bases between. This CDR3 region has 13 residues. The germline V gene has CDR1 SGHRS and CDR2 YFSETQ. The CDR3 loop reads CASSPLKISEQFF. The CDR3 DNA is TGCGCCAGCAGCCCCCTAAAGATTAGTGAGCAGTTCTTC.

The CDR3 bases are TGTGCCATCTCTTTCCCCAGGGGTTACGAGCAGTACTTC. Amino acid sequence: CAISFPRGYEQYF. The chain is built from TRBV10-3 and TRBJ2-7, with D tentatively TRBD1 (6 bases). V gave up 8 bases and J gave up 4 bases, with 15 bases separating them. The length of the CDR3 is 13 residues. Germline V gene data show CDR1 as ENHRY and CDR2 as SYGVKD.

This chain uses TRBV7-3 with TRBJ2-1; the D is unclear. CDR3 size: 13 residues. Trimming pared 2 bases from V and 9 bases from J, leaving 11 bases between. Germline lookup yields CDR1 SGHTA and CDR2 FQGTGA. CDR3 in DNA: TGTGCCAGCAGCTTACGTAGCAGTCCTGAGCAGTTCTTC. It yields the protein CASSLRSSPEQFF.

The rearrangement uses TRBV7-6 and TRBJ2-3; 10 bases fit TRBD2. CDR3 length equals 16 residues. Germline assignment: CDR1 SGHVS and CDR2 FNYEAQ. Germline trimming cut 0 bases from V and 2 bases from J; bases unmatched to any gene: 2. This CDR3 reads CASSLALAGDTDTQYF. CDR3 nucleotides: TGTGCCAGCAGCTTAGCTCTAGCGGGGGACACAGATACGCAGTATTTT.